Given below is one T cell receptor beta chain in context. The antigen is not known. The data are from a study of OX40 agonist ivuxolimab in advanced cancers. Across the whole study: An agonistic human IgG2 monoclonal antibody against OX40 (CD134) was given. Dose-escalation patients suffered from hepatocellular carcinoma, melanoma, renal cell or head and neck cancer.

Germline V gives CDR1 MNHEY, CDR2 SMNVEV (reference sequence). V lost 6 bases, J lost 11 bases, and 25 bases lay in between. The CDR3 runs to 15 residues. Study-wide findings and caveats: Expansion of clones was among the lowest in partial responders at 0.1-3.0 mg/kg. The study observed clonal expansion of CD4+ and CD8+ blood T cells by week 6 at 0.1 to 3.0 mg/kg.

This table comes from immunoSEQ multiplex PCR, and its TCRdb copy is limited to in-frame clones, with some not included. This table has some 50,000 clones, around 88% appearing once. This clonotype was obtained from an adult with an advanced solid tumor such as melanoma, head and neck, liver or kidney cancer. The specimen was CD4+ or CD8+ T cells sorted from blood, collected in a trial of the OX40 agonist ivuxolimab. The chain employs TRBV27 and TRBJ1-1; D is unclear. The CDR3 region is CASRPPIALDGPAFF. For the CDR3, the DNA is TGTGCCAGCAGGCCCCCCATCGCCCTGGACGGGCCCGCTTTCTTT.